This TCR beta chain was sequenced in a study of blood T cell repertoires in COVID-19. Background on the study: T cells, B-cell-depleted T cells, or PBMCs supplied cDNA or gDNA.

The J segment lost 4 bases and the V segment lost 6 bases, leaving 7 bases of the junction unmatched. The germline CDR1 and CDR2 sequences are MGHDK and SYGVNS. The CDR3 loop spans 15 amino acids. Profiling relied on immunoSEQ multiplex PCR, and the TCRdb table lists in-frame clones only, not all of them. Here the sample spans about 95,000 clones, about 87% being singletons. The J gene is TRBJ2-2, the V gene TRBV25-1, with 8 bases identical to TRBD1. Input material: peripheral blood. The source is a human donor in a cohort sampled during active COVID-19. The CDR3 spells CASSRRDRITGELFF. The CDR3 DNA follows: TGTGCCAGCAGCCGCCGGGACAGGATCACCGGGGAGCTGTTTTTT.